What follows are 21 T cell receptor beta chains derived from one specimen sequenced in a study of T cells after posttransplantation cyclophosphamide. The protocol was immunoSEQ multiplex PCR, while the TCRdb copy is restricted to in-frame clones and leaves out a portion. Singletons are absent from the sample, which has 34,000 or so clones. The sequenced sample was PBMCs. The receptors were sampled from a woman aged 50 to 60 in good health and a related stem cell transplant donor.

This clone was found many times. V usage is TRBV9 and J usage is TRBJ1-2; 8 bases fit TRBD1. The CDR3 is 15 residues long. Germline lookup yields CDR1 SGDLS and CDR2 YYNGEE. Losses at the gene ends were 4 bases for V and 5 bases for J; bases not matched to a gene: 10. CDR3 sequence (DNA): TGTGCCAGCAGCCCGTACCCCGGGACAGGTTATGGCTACACCTTC. Protein sequence: CASSPYPGTGYGYTF. The variable domain in full, with the rest retrieved from reference TRBV9 and TRBJ1-2, is DSGVTQTPKHLITATGQRVTLRCSPRSGDLSVYWYQQSLDQGLQFLIQYYNGEERAKGNILERFSAQQFPDLHSELNLSSLELGDSALYFCASSPYPGTGYGYTFGSGTRLTVV.

The sample holds many counts of this clone. The genes are TRBV19 and TRBJ2-1; 12 bases agree with TRBD2. V trimming: 5 bases; J trimming: 3 bases; junction bases outside the gene matches: 11. The CDR3 is made up of 18 amino acids. CDR1 and CDR2 (germline): LNHDA, SQIVND (reference sequence). DNA for the CDR3: TGTGCCAGTAGTCTCCCCGGACTAGCGGGATCACGCTACAATGAGCAGTTCTTC. It codes for CASSLPGLAGSRYNEQFF.

In its sample, this clone was seen many times. The gene calls are TRBV10-3 and TRBJ2-7; TRBD2 matches 7 bases. The CDR3 is made up of 16 amino acids. Trimming cost V 4 bases and J 2 bases; bases outside gene matches: 11. The V gene's germline CDR1 is ENHRY and CDR2 SYGVKD. The CDR3 DNA sequence: TGTGCCATCAGTGTTCAGCGGGATGCGGTCCCCTACGAGCAGTACTTC. Its translation: CAISVQRDAVPYEQYF.

This clone was recorded many times. The chain employs TRBV9 and TRBJ1-4; 8 nucleotides align to TRBD1. Germline V gene sequence: CDR1 SGDLS, CDR2 YYNGEE. The CDR3 loop spans 18 amino acids. With 3 bases clipped from V and 3 bases from J, the junction kept 13 bases outside the gene matches. The CDR3 loop is CASSAGQGSCGPNEKLFF. In DNA, the CDR3 is TGTGCCAGCAGCGCAGGACAGGGTTCGTGCGGACCTAATGAAAAACTGTTTTTT.

CDR3 residues: CSVTGGGGAGDTQYF. The CDR3 nucleotides are TGCAGCGTTACAGGGGGTGGGGGAGCGGGAGATACGCAGTATTTT. The genes are TRBV29-1 and TRBJ2-3, with 8 bases fitting TRBD1. Germline V gene data show CDR1 as SQVTM and CDR2 as ANQGSEA. The CDR3 covers 15 residues. V shed 5 bases, J shed 5 bases, and the junction held 12 bases outside the gene matches.

At least ten counts were recorded for this clone. This chain joins TRBV18 and TRBJ1-2, with TRBD1 matching 7 bases. Germline loops: CDR1 KGHSH, CDR2 LQKENI. The CDR3 has 19 amino acids. J was trimmed by 4 bases and V by 0 bases; bases with no gene match: 17. The CDR3 DNA sequence: TGTGCCAGCTCACCACCGTATAGTCCAGGGGGACGTCTATCCTATGGCTACACCTTC. This encodes CASSPPYSPGGRLSYGYTF.

This clone was recorded many times. V is TRBV11-2 and J is TRBJ2-7; a possible D gene is TRBD1 (6 bases). The CDR3 contains 14 residues. The germline gives CDR1 SGHAT, CDR2 FQNNGV. V gave up 5 bases and J gave up 5 bases, with 16 bases separating them. This CDR3 is CASSQDAGTNEQYF. The CDR3 DNA follows: TGTGCCAGCAGCCAAGACGCCGGGACAAACGAGCAGTACTTC.

In this sample, this clone turned up many times. V usage is TRBV2 and J usage is TRBJ2-1, with 9 bases fitting TRBD2. CDR1 and CDR2 from the germline V gene are SNHLY and FYNNEI. V lost 6 bases, J lost 2 bases, and 5 bases stayed unmatched. This CDR3 comprises 15 residues. The CDR3: CASRGSGSPYNEQFF. The CDR3, as DNA: TGTGCCAGCAGGGGTAGCGGGAGCCCCTACAATGAGCAGTTCTTC.

The table lists this clone with many counts. The chain has TRBV19 and TRBJ1-5; 9 bases match TRBD1. V trimming: 8 bases; J trimming: 2 bases; junction bases outside the gene matches: 7. The CDR3 is 15 residues long. The germline V gene encodes CDR1 LNHDA and CDR2 SQIVND (reference sequence). For the CDR3, the DNA is TGTGCCAGTCACTATACAGGGGGCGGCAATCAGCCCCAGCATTTT. It yields the protein CASHYTGGGNQPQHF.

This clone was detected a few times. This chain uses TRBV9 with TRBJ2-5, with 7 bases lining up with TRBD1. With 3 bases clipped from V and 3 bases from J, the junction kept 8 bases outside the gene matches. The CDR3 loop spans 15 amino acids. Germline lookup yields CDR1 SGDLS and CDR2 YYNGEE. This chain's CDR3 is CASSALTGSEETQYF. The CDR3 nucleotides are TGTGCCAGCAGCGCGTTGACAGGGTCGGAAGAGACCCAGTACTTC.

This clone appeared many times. The chain uses TRBV11-2 and TRBJ1-1, with D tentatively TRBD1 (5 bases). V lost 2 bases and J 2 bases, leaving 9 bases between the germline ends. The CDR3 runs 14 residues. From germline, CDR1 is SGHAT and CDR2 FQNNGV. CDR3 sequence: CASSLNGHNTEAFF. Written as DNA, the CDR3 is TGTGCCAGCAGCTTAAATGGACACAACACTGAAGCTTTCTTT.

This clone was detected ten times or more. The genes are TRBV9 and TRBJ1-2, with D perhaps TRBD1 (6 bases). V was clipped by 4 bases and J by 2 bases, with 15 bases between them. CDR1 SGDLS and CDR2 YYNGEE come from the germline V gene. This CDR3 is 15 amino acids long. The CDR3 DNA reads TGTGCCAGCAGCTCCTTCGGGGGGCCAAACTATGGCTACACCTTC. Protein: CASSSFGGPNYGYTF.

This clone was counted many times. V is TRBV30 and J is TRBJ1-1, with a tentative D call TRBD1 (5 bases). The V end was cut by 7 bases, the J end by 8 bases, with 11 bases between. Germline CDR1 GTSNPN, CDR2 SVGIG (reference sequence). CDR3 length: 10 amino acids. The CDR3: CASDSGEAFF. As DNA, the CDR3 is TGTGCCTCCGACTCAGGGGAAGCTTTCTTT. Filled out from reference TRBV30 and TRBJ1-1, the complete variable domain reads SQTIHQWPATLVQPVGSPLSLECTVEGTSNPNLYWYRQAAGRGLQLLFYSVGIGQISSEVPQNLSASRPQDRQFILSSKKLLLSDSGFYLCASDSGEAFFGQGTRLTVV.

This clone has a count of ten or more. The rearrangement links TRBV5-6 to TRBJ2-7; no clear D gene. The germline CDR1 and CDR2 sequences are SGHDT and YYEEEE. CDR3 size: 12 residues. V was clipped by 4 bases and J by 5 bases, with 10 bases between them. The CDR3: CASSLGRHEQYF. CDR3 coding DNA: TGTGCCAGCAGCCTAGGTCGCCACGAGCAGTACTTC.

There are many counts of this clone. V and J are TRBV13 and TRBJ1-4; the match to TRBD1 covers 9 bases. The CDR3 covers 15 residues. The germline V gene encodes CDR1 PRHDT and CDR2 FYEKMQ (reference sequence). V dropped 5 bases and J dropped 10; count of bases not matched to a gene: 11. Here the CDR3 reads CASSAAGTGYGKLFF. CDR3 sequence (DNA): TGTGCCAGCAGCGCAGCCGGGACAGGGTATGGAAAACTGTTTTTT.

Ten or more counts support this clone. The chain has TRBV25-1 and TRBJ1-2; weak D call: TRBD1 (5 bases). CDR1 and CDR2 from the germline V gene are MGHDK and SYGVNS. CDR3 length equals 14 residues. V gave up 6 bases and J gave up 7 bases, with 18 bases separating them. CDR3 amino acids: CASRKGQGAVGYTF. The CDR3, as DNA: TGTGCCAGCAGGAAGGGGCAGGGAGCTGTTGGCTACACCTTC.

This clone was picked up many times. This chain uses TRBV5-1 with TRBJ1-2; possible D gene TRBD1, 5 bases. The CDR3 is 13 residues long. Trimming removed 2 bases at V and 4 bases at J, with 9 bases between. Germline V gene data show CDR1 as SGHRS and CDR2 as YFSETQ. This CDR3 is CASSFGGTYGYTF. The CDR3 DNA sequence: TGCGCCAGCAGCTTTGGGGGGACCTATGGCTACACCTTC.

This clone has a count of ten or more. V gene TRBV4-1 combines with J gene TRBJ2-1; D is unresolved. The V gene's germline CDR1 is MGHRA and CDR2 YSYEKL. CDR3 length: 16 amino acids. V was shortened by 0 bases and J by 4 bases, with 13 bases between the two germline ends. Written as DNA, the CDR3 is TGCGCCAGCAGCCAAGATTTACCAAGCGCTTACAATGAGCAGTTCTTC. It is translated as CASSQDLPSAYNEQFF.

This clone was counted many times. The chain has TRBV4-1 and TRBJ1-5; TRBD1 might be the D (5 bases). The CDR3 sequence is 17 residues long. Germline lookup yields CDR1 MGHRA and CDR2 YSYEKL. V shed 5 bases and J shed 6 bases, with 23 bases lying between them. The CDR3 spells CASSSLVGSGPSQPQHF. DNA of the CDR3: TGCGCCAGCAGCAGCCTAGTGGGGTCAGGGCCTTCTCAGCCCCAGCATTTT.

This clone has ten or more counts. The CDR3 sequence is CASSSGLSRETQYF. CDR3 bases: TGTGCCAGCAGTTCGGGACTATCCCGAGAGACCCAGTACTTC. The chain employs TRBV7-6 and TRBJ2-5, with TRBD2 matching over 7 bases. Germline trimming cut 6 bases from V and 4 bases from J; bases unmatched to any gene: 8. Germline CDR1 and CDR2: SGHVS and FNYEAQ. CDR3 length: 14 amino acids.

This clone came up many times. This chain uses TRBV6-1 with TRBJ1-2; a weak D match, TRBD1 (5 bases). Germline lookup yields CDR1 MNHNS and CDR2 SASEGT. The CDR3 has 13 amino acids. V was cut by 3 bases and J by 4 bases, with 9 bases left in between. Here the CDR3 DNA reads TGTGCCAGCAGTGACACAGGAATCTATGGCTACACCTTC. Its translation is CASSDTGIYGYTF.